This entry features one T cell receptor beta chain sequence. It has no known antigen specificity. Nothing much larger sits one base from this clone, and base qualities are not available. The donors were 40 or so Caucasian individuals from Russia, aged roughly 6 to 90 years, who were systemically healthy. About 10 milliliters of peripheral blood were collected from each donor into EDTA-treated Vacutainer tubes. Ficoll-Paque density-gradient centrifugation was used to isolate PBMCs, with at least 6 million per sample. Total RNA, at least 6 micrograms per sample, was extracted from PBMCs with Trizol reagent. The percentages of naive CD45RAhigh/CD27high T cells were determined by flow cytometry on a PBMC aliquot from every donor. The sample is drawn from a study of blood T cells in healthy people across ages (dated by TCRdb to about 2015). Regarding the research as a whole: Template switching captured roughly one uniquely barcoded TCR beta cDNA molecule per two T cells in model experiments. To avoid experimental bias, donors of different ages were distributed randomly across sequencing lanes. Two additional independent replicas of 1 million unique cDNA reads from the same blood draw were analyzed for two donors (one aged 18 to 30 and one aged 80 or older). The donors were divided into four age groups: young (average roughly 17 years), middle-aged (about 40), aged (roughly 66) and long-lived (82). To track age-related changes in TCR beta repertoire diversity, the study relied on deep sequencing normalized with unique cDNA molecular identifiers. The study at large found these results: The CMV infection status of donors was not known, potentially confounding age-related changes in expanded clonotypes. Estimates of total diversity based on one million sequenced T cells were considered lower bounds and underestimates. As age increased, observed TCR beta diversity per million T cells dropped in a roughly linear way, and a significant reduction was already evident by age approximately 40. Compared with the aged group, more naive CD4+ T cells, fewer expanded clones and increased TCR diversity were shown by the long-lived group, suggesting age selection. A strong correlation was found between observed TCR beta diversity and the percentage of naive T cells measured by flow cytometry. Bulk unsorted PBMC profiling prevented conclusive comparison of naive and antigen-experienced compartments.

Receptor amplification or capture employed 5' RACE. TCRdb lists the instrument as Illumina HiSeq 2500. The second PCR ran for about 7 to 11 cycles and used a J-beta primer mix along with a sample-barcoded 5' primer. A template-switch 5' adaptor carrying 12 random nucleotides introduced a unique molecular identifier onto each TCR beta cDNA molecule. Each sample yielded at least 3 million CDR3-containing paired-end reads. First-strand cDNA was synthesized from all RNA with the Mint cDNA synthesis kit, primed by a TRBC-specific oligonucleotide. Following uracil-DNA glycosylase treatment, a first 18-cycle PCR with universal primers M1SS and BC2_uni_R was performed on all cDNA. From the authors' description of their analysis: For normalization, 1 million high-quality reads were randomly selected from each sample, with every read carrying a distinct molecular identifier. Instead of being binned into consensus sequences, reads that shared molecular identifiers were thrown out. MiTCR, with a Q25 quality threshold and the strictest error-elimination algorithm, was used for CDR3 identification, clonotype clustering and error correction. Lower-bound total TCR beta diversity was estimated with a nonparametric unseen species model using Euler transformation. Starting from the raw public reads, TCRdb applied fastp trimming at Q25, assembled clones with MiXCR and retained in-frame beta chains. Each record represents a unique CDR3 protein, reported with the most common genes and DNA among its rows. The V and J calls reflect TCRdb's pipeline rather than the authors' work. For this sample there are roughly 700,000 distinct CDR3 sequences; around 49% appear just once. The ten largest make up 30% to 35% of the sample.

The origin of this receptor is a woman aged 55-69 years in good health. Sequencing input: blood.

CDR3 sequence: CASSLGGVSGANVLTF. Here is the DNA: TGCGCCAGCAGCTTGGGAGGGGTTAGTGGGGCCAACGTCCTGACTTTC. The sequence joins TRBV5-1 to TRBJ2-6; the D gene is possibly TRBD1 or TRBD2, each agreeing over 5 bases. CDR1 and CDR2 were assigned from the germline V gene as SGHRS and YFSETQ. The germline ends are 10 bases apart after V is trimmed by 0 bases and J by 3 bases. From its cysteine to its phenylalanine, the CDR3 spans 16 amino acids. The retained sequence is limited to the CDR3, 48 bases, with the frame set at the first base.